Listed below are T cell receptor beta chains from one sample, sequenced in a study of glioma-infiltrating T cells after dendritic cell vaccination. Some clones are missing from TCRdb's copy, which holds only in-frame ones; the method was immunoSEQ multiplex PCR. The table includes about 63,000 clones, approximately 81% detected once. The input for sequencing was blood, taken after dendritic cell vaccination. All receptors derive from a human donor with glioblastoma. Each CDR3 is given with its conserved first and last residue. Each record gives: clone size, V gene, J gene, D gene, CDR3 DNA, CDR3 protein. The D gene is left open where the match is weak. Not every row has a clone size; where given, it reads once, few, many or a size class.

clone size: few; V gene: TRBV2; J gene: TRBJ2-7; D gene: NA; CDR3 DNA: TGTGCCAGCAGTGATTCTCCGGGGGTCTACGAGCAGTACTTC; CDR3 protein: CASSDSPGVYEQYF
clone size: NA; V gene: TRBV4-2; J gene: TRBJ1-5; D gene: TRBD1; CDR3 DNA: TGTGCCAGCAGTCGATCGGGACAGGGAAATCAGCCCCAGCATTTT; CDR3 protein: CASSRSGQGNQPQHF
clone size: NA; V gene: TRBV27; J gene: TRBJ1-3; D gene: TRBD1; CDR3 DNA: TGTGCCAGCGGAAACAGGGGGTACTCTGGAAACACCATATATTTT; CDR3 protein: CASGNRGYSGNTIYF
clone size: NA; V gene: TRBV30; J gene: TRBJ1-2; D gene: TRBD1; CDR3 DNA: TGTGCCTGGAGGTTAGGGACAGCCGTCTATGGCTACACCTTC; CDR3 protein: CAWRLGTAVYGYTF
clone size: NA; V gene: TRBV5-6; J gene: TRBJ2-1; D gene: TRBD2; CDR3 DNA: TGTGCCAGCAGCTTGGGTCTTGGGCGGGGGGGCCGGGTGGAGCAGTTCTTC; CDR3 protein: CASSLGLGRGGRVEQFF
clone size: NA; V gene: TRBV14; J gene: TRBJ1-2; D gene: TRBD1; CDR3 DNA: TGTGCCAGCAGCCCGTTGGACAGGTCCTCGGATGGCTACACCTTC; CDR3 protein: CASSPLDRSSDGYTF
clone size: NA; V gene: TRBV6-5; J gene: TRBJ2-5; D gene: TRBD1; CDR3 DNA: TGTGCCAGCAGTCGGACAGGGGGCCAAGAGACCCAGTACTTC; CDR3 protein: CASSRTGGQETQYF
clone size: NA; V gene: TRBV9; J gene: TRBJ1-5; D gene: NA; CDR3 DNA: TGTGCCAGCAGCGTAGTTGGCAGGGACAATCAGCCCCAGCATTTT; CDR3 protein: CASSVVGRDNQPQHF
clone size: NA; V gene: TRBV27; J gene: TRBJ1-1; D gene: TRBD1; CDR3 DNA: TGTGCCAGCAGTTTCTCTCAGGGGGCTAGCGCTGAAGCTTTCTTT; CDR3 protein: CASSFSQGASAEAFF
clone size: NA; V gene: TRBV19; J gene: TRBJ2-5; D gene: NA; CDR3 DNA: TGTGCCAGTAGTTCTGCGACTAGCCAAGAGACCCAGTACTTC; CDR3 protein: CASSSATSQETQYF
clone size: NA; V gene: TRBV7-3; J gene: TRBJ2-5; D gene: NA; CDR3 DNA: TGTGCCAGCAGCTTCAGGGGTATCAAAGAGACCCAGTACTTC; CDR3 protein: CASSFRGIKETQYF
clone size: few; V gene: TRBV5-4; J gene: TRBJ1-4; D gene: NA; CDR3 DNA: TGTGCCAGCAGCCTCGGGACAAACAAGGAAAAACTGTTTTTT; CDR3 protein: CASSLGTNKEKLFF
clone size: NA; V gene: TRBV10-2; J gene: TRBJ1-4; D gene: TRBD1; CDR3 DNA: TGCGCCAGCACTGGACAGGGGGCGGCTAATGAAAAACTGTTTTTT; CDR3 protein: CASTGQGAANEKLFF
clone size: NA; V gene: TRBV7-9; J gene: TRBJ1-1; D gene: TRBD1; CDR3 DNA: TGTGCCAGCAGCCTAACCCTAAAACCGGGACAGGCGAACACTGAAGCTTTCTTT; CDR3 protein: CASSLTLKPGQANTEAFF
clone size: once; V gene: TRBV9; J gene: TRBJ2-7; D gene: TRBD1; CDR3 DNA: TGTGCCAGCAGCCCCCTGACAGGGAGCTCCTACGAGCAGTACTTC; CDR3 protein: CASSPLTGSSYEQYF
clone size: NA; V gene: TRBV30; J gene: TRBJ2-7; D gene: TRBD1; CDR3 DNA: TGTGCCTGGAGCCCGAGAACAGGGGGCAGCTACGAGCAGTACTTC; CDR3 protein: CAWSPRTGGSYEQYF